This entry lists 17 T cell receptor beta chains sequenced from one sample in a study of T-cell reconstitution after alpha-beta-depleted transplantation in children. Unique molecular identifiers were built into the TCRbeta library. TCRdb re-called the PCR reads through MiXCR, storing one row per CDR3 protein. The data contain about 210,000 distinct CDR3 sequences, approximately 15% of them seen just once; the ten biggest clones take up 43%. The sample consisted of PBMCs, mostly from graft donor cells, taken 360 days after TCRalphabeta/CD19-depleted stem cell transplant. The receptors were gathered from a male patient aged 2-10 years who had a stem cell transplant for acute lymphoblastic leukemia, so the T cells may come from the graft donor.

This chain connects TRBV5-1 to TRBJ2-7; D may be TRBD1 or TRBD2 (5 bases each). CDR3 length: 15 residues. V lost 1 base and J lost 3, with 14 bases in between. The germline CDR1 and CDR2 sequences are SGHRS and YFSETQ. This chain's CDR3 is CASSLRGAQDYEQYF. CDR3 nucleotide sequence: TGCGCCAGCAGCTTGAGAGGGGCTCAGGACTACGAGCAGTACTTC.

The V and J genes are TRBV10-3 and TRBJ2-1, with 7 positions matching TRBD2. From germline, CDR1 is ENHRY and CDR2 SYGVKD. This CDR3 is built from 14 residues. V was clipped by 1 base and J by 9 bases; unmatched bases: 6. The CDR3 sequence is CAISEYQAGAEQFF. CDR3 DNA: TGTGCCATCAGTGAGTATCAGGCGGGAGCTGAGCAGTTCTTC.

This clonotype was detected a few times. The V gene is TRBV12-3 or TRBV12-4, the J gene TRBJ2-3; TRBD2 matches at 12 bases. V lost 5 bases, J lost 8 bases, and 8 bases stayed unmatched. The length of the CDR3 is 15 residues. The CDR3 is CASSELAGGRGTQYF. As DNA, the CDR3 is TGTGCCAGCAGTGAACTAGCGGGGGGACGAGGTACGCAGTATTTT.

This clonotype was found a few times. The J gene is TRBJ2-7, the V gene TRBV27; a weak D match, TRBD1 (5 bases). Germline CDR1 reads MNHEY; CDR2 reads SMNVEV (reference sequence). The length of the CDR3 is 14 residues. Trimming removed 7 bases from V and 2 bases from J, with 15 bases in between. CDR3 amino acids: CASTPAGNTYEQYF. For the CDR3, the DNA is TGTGCCAGCACCCCGGCAGGGAATACCTACGAGCAGTACTTC.

This rearrangement joins TRBV29-1 to TRBJ2-1; D may be TRBD1 or TRBD2 (5 bases each). Germline CDR1 SQVTM, CDR2 ANQGSEA. V lost 0 bases and J lost 0, with 21 bases in between. The CDR3 length is 19 residues. This CDR3 is CSVEDPGDEGVSSYNEQFF. The CDR3 region has the DNA TGCAGCGTTGAAGATCCCGGGGATGAAGGGGTTAGCTCCTACAATGAGCAGTTCTTC.

The chain uses TRBV12-3 or TRBV12-4 and TRBJ2-7; possible D gene TRBD1, 6 bases. CDR3 length: 16 amino acids. Trimming pared 3 bases from V and 2 bases from J, leaving 17 bases between. CDR3 in DNA: TGTGCCAGCAGTTTGACCCCCGGGACAAGGACCTACGAGCAGTACTTC. This sequence encodes CASSLTPGTRTYEQYF.

The chain combines TRBV24-1 with TRBJ2-5; D may be TRBD1 or TRBD2 (5 bases each). V was clipped by 5 bases and J by 3 bases, with 9 bases between them. Germline CDR1 KGHDR, CDR2 SFDVKD. This CDR3 comprises 13 residues. CDR3 protein: CATSVGTKETQYF. CDR3 bases: TGTGCCACCAGTGTAGGGACGAAAGAGACCCAGTACTTC.

This clonotype was counted many times. The chain uses TRBV5-8 and TRBJ1-5; no clear D. Germline V CDR1 and CDR2: SGHTS, YDEGEE. The CDR3 runs 16 residues. Trimming removed 4 bases from V and 4 bases from J, with 18 bases in between. Written as DNA, the CDR3 is TGTGCCAGCAGCCAACGGAAGGCTTGGAATAATCAGCCCCAGCATTTT. This encodes CASSQRKAWNNQPQHF.

This clonotype was observed many times. An end of the junction does not agree with germline; a read error may underlie this. The genes are TRBV7-2 and TRBJ2-3; no clear D gene. The CDR3 is 14 residues long. Per germline, CDR1 SGHTA and CDR2 FQGNSA. The CDR3 region is CASSFSGGTDTQYF. The DNA of the CDR3 is TGCGCCAGCAGCTTCTCTGGAGGCACAGATACGCAGTATTTT.

This clonotype appeared many times. This chain links TRBV3-1 with TRBJ2-1; D remains unclear. V was pared by 0 bases and J by 10 bases, with 13 bases between. Germline V gives CDR1 LGHDT, CDR2 YNNKEL (reference sequence). This CDR3 region has 14 residues. Here the CDR3 DNA reads TGTGCCAGCAGCCAAGATCCGATACTCTCGGAGCAGTTCTTC. Encoded protein: CASSQDPILSEQFF.

This clonotype was counted between two and nine times. This chain connects TRBV20-1 to TRBJ1-1, with D perhaps matching TRBD1 (5 bases). The V end lost 3 bases, the J end lost 0 bases, and 8 bases lay between the germline ends. This CDR3 region has 13 residues. In germline, CDR1 is DFQATT, CDR2 SNEGSKA (reference sequence). Written as DNA, the CDR3 is TGCAGTGCTAGTGTGACAGTGAACACTGAAGCTTTCTTT. It translates to CSASVTVNTEAFF.

The gene calls are TRBV5-1 and TRBJ2-2, with TRBD1 as a possible D gene (5 bases). V lost 5 bases, J lost 2 bases, and 13 bases lay in between. CDR1 is SGHRS and CDR2 is YFSETQ in the germline V gene. The CDR3 contains 15 residues. The CDR3 DNA reads TGCGCCAGCAGTTTTTCAGGGCTAAACACCGGGGAGCTGTTTTTT. This encodes CASSFSGLNTGELFF.

At least ten counts were recorded for this clonotype. The V gene is TRBV20-1, the J gene TRBJ1-3; D gene unclear. The V end was cut by 1 base, the J end by 0 bases, with 10 bases between. CDR3 length: 15 amino acids. Germline CDR1 is DFQATT and CDR2 is SNEGSKA (reference sequence). The chain's CDR3 is CSARGSGSSGNTIYF. The DNA of the CDR3 is TGCAGTGCTAGAGGATCGGGGAGCTCTGGAAACACCATATATTTT.

This clonotype was recorded a few times. The J gene is TRBJ1-6, the V gene TRBV19; TRBD1 matches 8 bases. Germline-derived CDR1 and CDR2 are LNHDA and SQIVND (reference sequence). This CDR3 contains 16 residues. After removal of 4 bases from V and 8 bases from J, the junction contained 10 bases not matched to a gene. The CDR3 nucleotides read TGTGCCAGTAGTACCTCCCCGACAGGGGTGGATTCACCCCTCCACTTT. Protein: CASSTSPTGVDSPLHF.

Regarding this clonotype: A read error may produce the germline difference seen at one junction end. This chain uses TRBV9 with TRBJ1-1; tentative D call: TRBD1 (6 bases). The germline V gene encodes CDR1 SGDLS and CDR2 YYNGEE. CDR3 size: 14 residues. CDR3 protein: CASSAQGQNTEAFF. CDR3 nucleotide sequence: TGTGCCAGTAGCGCCCAGGGACAGAACACTGAAGCTTTCTTT. The whole variable domain, remainder taken from reference TRBV9 and TRBJ1-1, is DSGVTQTPKHLITATGQRVTLRCSPRSGDLSVYWYQQSLDQGLQFLIQYYNGEERAKGNILERFSAQQFPDLHSELNLSSLELGDSALYFCASSAQGQNTEAFFGQGTRLTVV.

This clonotype occurred many times. The chain is built from TRBV15 and TRBJ2-4; the D gene is possibly TRBD1 (5 bases). V was cut by 0 bases and J by 10 bases, with 22 bases left in between. This CDR3 comprises 17 residues. Germline V gene data show CDR1 as LNHNV and CDR2 as YYDKDF (reference sequence). CDR3 coding DNA: TGTGCCACCAGCAGAGATTGGGCGTTCGAGGACATAAATATTCAGTACTTC. Protein: CATSRDWAFEDINIQYF.

The chain recombines TRBV20-1 with TRBJ1-4; a weak D match, TRBD1 (6 bases). The germline V gene has CDR1 DFQATT and CDR2 SNEGSKA (reference sequence). Between the trimmed V and J ends, which lost 5 bases and 13 bases, there was a span of 17 bases. The CDR3 is made up of 12 amino acids. CDR3 sequence: CSAADRSLGLFF. DNA for the CDR3: TGCAGTGCTGCGGACAGATCCCTTGGACTGTTTTTT.